These 20 T cell receptor beta chains were sequenced from one sample in a study of cytomegalovirus exposure and HLA in healthy donors. The PCR ran on 60 Vbeta and 13 Jbeta primers. Profiled with immunoSEQ multiplex PCR; TCRdb holds only in-frame clones, not every one. In the table there are roughly 190,000 clones, less than 85% of which are singletons. The sequencing sample was made of PBMCs. All receptors derive from a man younger than 45 in good health and CMV-seropositive.

This chain uses TRBV9 with TRBJ1-1, with 9 bases lining up with TRBD1. The CDR3 has 16 residues. Losses at the gene ends were 4 bases for V and 0 bases for J; bases not matched to a gene: 7. Germline V lookup: CDR1 SGDLS, CDR2 YYNGEE. CDR3 sequence: CASSWGQGGMNTEAFF. The CDR3 DNA reads as TGTGCCAGCAGCTGGGGACAGGGAGGGATGAACACTGAAGCTTTCTTT. The full variable domain, its missing parts supplied by reference TRBV9 and TRBJ1-1, is DSGVTQTPKHLITATGQRVTLRCSPRSGDLSVYWYQQSLDQGLQFLIQYYNGEERAKGNILERFSAQQFPDLHSELNLSSLELGDSALYFCASSWGQGGMNTEAFFGQGTRLTVV.

The J gene is TRBJ1-1, the V gene TRBV5-6; 9 bases agree with TRBD1. V shed 2 bases and J 8 bases; nucleotides not matched to a gene: 7. The CDR3 consists of 14 residues. In germline, CDR1 is SGHDT, CDR2 YYEEEE. CDR3 sequence (DNA): TGTGCCAGCAGCTTAGGACAGGGGCAACTAGAAGCTTTCTTT. This codes for CASSLGQGQLEAFF.

This sequence joins TRBV19 and TRBJ2-7; possible D gene TRBD1, 5 bases. Trimming shortened V by 7 bases and J by 3 bases, and 13 bases separated the two germline ends. Germline CDR1 LNHDA, CDR2 SQIVND (reference sequence). The CDR3 covers 13 residues. The CDR3 is CASTRAQGYEQYF. For the CDR3, the DNA is TGTGCCAGTACCAGGGCCCAAGGCTACGAGCAGTACTTC.

This chain uses TRBV10-3 with TRBJ1-1; 9 bases line up with TRBD1. Germline CDR1 and CDR2: ENHRY and SYGVKD. CDR3 size: 15 residues. CDR3 nucleotide sequence: TGTGCAGGGGCCACAGGGGGCCGGGGTGGCACTGAAGCTTTCTTT. It translates to CAGATGGRGGTEAFF.

J is TRBJ1-2 and V is TRBV30; D is unclear. With 2 bases removed from V and 6 bases from J, the gap between germline ends came to 10 bases. Looked up from germline, CDR1 is GTSNPN and CDR2 is SVGIG (reference sequence). The CDR3 consists of 12 residues. CDR3 sequence: CAWSSLADGYTF. Written as DNA, the CDR3 is TGTGCCTGGAGTTCATTGGCAGATGGCTACACCTTC.

The table lists this clone with a few counts. The chain links TRBV27 to TRBJ2-2; tentative D call: TRBD2 (5 bases). Germline loops: CDR1 MNHEY, CDR2 SMNVEV (reference sequence). The CDR3 has 17 residues. The V gene lost 0 bases and the J gene lost 5 bases, with 16 bases spanning the gap. Here the CDR3 DNA reads TGTGCCAGCAGTTTATCGGAGCAGAGGGCCCGAACCGGGGAGCTGTTTTTT. It encodes CASSLSEQRARTGELFF.

This sequence joins TRBV9 and TRBJ2-5, with D perhaps TRBD2 (6 bases). Germline V gives CDR1 SGDLS, CDR2 YYNGEE. V lost 3 bases and J lost 5, with 14 bases in between. There are 14 residues in the CDR3. CDR3 nucleotides: TGTGCCAGCAGCGCGGGAGTGGTGTTGGAGACCCAGTACTTC. Amino acids: CASSAGVVLETQYF.

This chain joins TRBV6-1 and TRBJ2-7, with 11 bases aligning to TRBD2. V trimming: 7 bases; J trimming: 2 bases; junction bases outside the gene matches: 7. CDR3 length: 15 amino acids. Germline CDR1 reads MNHNS; CDR2 reads SASEGT. The CDR3 bases are TGTGCCAGCATCGCCGGGACTAGCGGAACCTACGAGCAGTACTTC. It codes for CASIAGTSGTYEQYF.

This clone has just a few counts. The J gene is TRBJ1-1, the V gene TRBV7-2, with D hard to call. CDR3 size: 14 residues. Trimming removed 2 bases at V and 2 bases at J, with 9 bases between. Per germline, CDR1 SGHTA and CDR2 FQGNSA. The CDR3 loop reads CASSLYATNTEAFF. The CDR3 DNA is TGTGCCAGCAGCTTATACGCGACAAACACTGAAGCTTTCTTT.

The chain uses TRBV6-1 and TRBJ1-4; TRBD1 aligns across 9 bases. The CDR3 spans 13 residues. Trimming cost V 6 bases and J 6 bases; bases outside gene matches: 2. Germline V gene lookup returns CDR1 MNHNS and CDR2 SASEGT. Written as DNA, the CDR3 is TGTGCCAGCAGGACAGGGGGATATGAAAAACTGTTTTTT. Amino acid sequence: CASRTGGYEKLFF.

This clone has a single count. The J gene is TRBJ1-6, the V gene TRBV6-6; 10 positions match TRBD1. The CDR3 spans 15 residues. The junction had 1 base not matched to a gene; V was cut back by 2 bases and J by 6 bases. The germline V gene encodes CDR1 MNHNY and CDR2 SVGAGI (reference sequence). The DNA of the CDR3 is TGTGCCAGCAGTTACGGGACAGGGGTTAATTCACCCCTCCACTTT. Protein sequence: CASSYGTGVNSPLHF.

This sequence joins TRBV7-2 and TRBJ2-7, with TRBD1 as a possible D gene (6 bases). From germline, CDR1 is SGHTA and CDR2 FQGNSA. This CDR3 spans 14 amino acids. V was pared by 5 bases and J by 8 bases, with 19 bases between. The CDR3 here is CASSPTLGGVKQYF. In nucleotides, the CDR3 is TGTGCCAGCAGCCCCACCTTAGGGGGAGTGAAGCAGTACTTC. Filled out from reference TRBV7-2 and TRBJ2-7, the complete variable domain reads GAGVSQSPSNKVTEKGKDVELRCDPISGHTALYWYRQSLGQGLEFLIYFQGNSAPDKSGLPSDRFSAERTGGSVSTLTIQRTQQEDSAVYLCASSPTLGGVKQYFGPGTRLTVT.

The gene calls are TRBV19 and TRBJ2-6; D ambiguous. CDR3 length: 15 amino acids. Trimming left V 6 bases short and J 0 bases short, with 9 bases between. The germline CDR1 and CDR2 sequences are LNHDA and SQIVND (reference sequence). The CDR3 loop reads CASSFSVSGANVLTF. Written as DNA, the CDR3 is TGTGCCAGTAGCTTTAGTGTCTCTGGGGCCAACGTCCTGACTTTC.

This chain connects TRBV10-3 to TRBJ2-5, with TRBD2 as a possible D gene (5 bases). Trimming stripped 3 bases from V and 1 base from J, with 12 bases between. Germline V gives CDR1 ENHRY, CDR2 SYGVKD. The CDR3 sequence is 15 residues long. CDR3 sequence reads: CAISDRRGFQETQYF. The DNA for the CDR3 is TGTGCCATCAGTGACAGGCGAGGGTTCCAAGAGACCCAGTACTTC.

J is TRBJ2-3 and V is TRBV2; a weak D match, TRBD2 (6 bases). Trimming left V 6 bases short and J 0 bases short, with 10 bases between. This CDR3 spans 14 amino acids. The V gene's germline CDR1 is SNHLY and CDR2 FYNNEI. CDR3 nucleotide sequence: TGTGCCAGCAGCGGTCGGGGGAGCACAGATACGCAGTATTTT. Protein: CASSGRGSTDTQYF.

The chain links TRBV20-1 to TRBJ1-5; no firm D call. This CDR3 has 11 residues. Germline CDR1 reads DFQATT; CDR2 reads SNEGSKA (reference sequence). Trimming pared 7 bases from V and 2 bases from J, leaving 6 bases between. Here the CDR3 DNA reads TGCAGTGTGGGCGGCAATCAGCCCCAGCATTTT. This encodes CSVGGNQPQHF.

The rearrangement uses TRBV28 and TRBJ1-1, with unresolved D. Trimming took off 3 bases at V and 4 bases at J, with 3 bases between the two ends. The CDR3 length is 11 residues. In germline, CDR1 is MDHEN, CDR2 SYDVKM. CDR3 sequence reads: CASSLATEAFF. The CDR3 coding sequence is TGTGCCAGCAGTTTGGCCACTGAAGCTTTCTTT. Together with reference TRBV28 and TRBJ1-1, the CDR3 gives the full variable domain: DVKVTQSSRYLVKRTGEKVFLECVQDMDHENMFWYRQDPGLGLRLIYFSYDVKMKEKGDIPEGYSVSREKKERFSLILESASTNQTSMYLCASSLATEAFFGQGTRLTVV.

The rearrangement links TRBV15 to TRBJ1-3; no clear D. Trimming shortened V by 0 bases and J by 3 bases, and 6 bases separated the two germline ends. The germline gives CDR1 LNHNV, CDR2 YYDKDF (reference sequence). This CDR3 has 14 residues. CDR3 DNA sequence: TGTGCCACCAGCAGAGAGAGGCGTGGAAACACCATATATTTT. Its protein product is CATSRERRGNTIYF.

V gene TRBV7-9 combines with J gene TRBJ2-1, with 7 bases identical to TRBD1. After removal of 5 bases from V and 6 bases from J, the junction contained 7 bases not matched to a gene. The CDR3 is made up of 14 amino acids. Germline V gene sequence: CDR1 SEHNR, CDR2 FQNEAQ (reference sequence). CDR3 in amino acids: CASSHRTGLNEQFF. For the CDR3, the DNA is TGTGCCAGCAGCCACCGGACAGGTCTCAATGAGCAGTTCTTC. Full variable domain (rest looked up from reference TRBV7-9 and TRBJ2-1): DTGVSQNPRHKITKRGQNVTFRCDPISEHNRLYWYRQTLGQGPEFLTYFQNEAQLEKSRLLSDRFSAERPKGSFSTLEIQRTEQGDSAMYLCASSHRTGLNEQFFGPGTRLTVL.

V is TRBV30 and J is TRBJ2-1; TRBD2 is a possible D gene (5 bases). Germline-derived CDR1 and CDR2 are GTSNPN and SVGIG (reference sequence). The CDR3 has 11 residues. V lost 1 base to trimming and J lost 7 bases, with 5 bases between them. The chain's CDR3 is CAWSGGNEQFF. The DNA of the CDR3 is TGTGCCTGGAGTGGAGGGAATGAGCAGTTCTTC.